The 20 T cell receptor beta chains given below trace back to one sample, sequenced in a study of blood T cell repertoires in COVID-19. This table comes from immunoSEQ multiplex PCR, and its TCRdb copy is limited to in-frame clones, with some not included. The table records 150,000 to 200,000 clones, roughly 81% of them present only once. The sequenced material came from peripheral blood. The receptor set was obtained from a woman older than 75 with COVID-19, enrolled during active disease.

The rearrangement joins TRBV7-3 to TRBJ2-3, with TRBD2 matching 8 bases. The CDR3 is 15 amino acids. CDR1 is SGHTA, CDR2 FQGTGA, per germline. J gave up 1 base and V 4 bases, and 4 bases lay outside the gene matches. The CDR3 loop is CASSSGGVGTDTQYF. CDR3 bases: TGTGCCAGCAGCTCCGGGGGGGTCGGCACAGATACGCAGTATTTT.

The CDR3 here is CASSITAGVSYEQYF. The CDR3 coding sequence is TGTGCCAGTAGTATAACGGCAGGGGTCTCCTACGAGCAGTACTTC. The V and J genes are TRBV19 and TRBJ2-7; possibly TRBD1 for D (6 bases). This CDR3 is 15 amino acids long. Germline V gives CDR1 LNHDA, CDR2 SQIVND (reference sequence). V lost 2 bases, J lost 0 bases, and 11 bases lay in between.

V gene TRBV18 combines with J gene TRBJ2-7; tentatively, D is TRBD1 (6 bases). This CDR3 comprises 14 residues. Germline CDR1 is KGHSH and CDR2 is LQKENI. Deletions cut 3 bases from V and 3 bases from J, with 12 bases between. The CDR3 protein is CASSPRQGHYEQYF. The DNA of the CDR3 is TGTGCCAGCTCACCCCGGCAGGGGCACTACGAGCAGTACTTC. The whole variable domain, remainder taken from reference TRBV18 and TRBJ2-7, is NAGVMQNPRHLVRRRGQEARLRCSPMKGHSHVYWYRQLPEEGLKFMVYLQKENIIDESGMPKERFSAEFPKEGPSILRIQQVVRGDSAAYFCASSPRQGHYEQYFGPGTRLTVT.

V usage is TRBV5-5 and J usage is TRBJ2-7; tentative D call: TRBD1 (6 bases). CDR1 SGHKS and CDR2 YYEKEE come from the germline V gene (reference sequence). The CDR3 runs to 15 residues. V was shortened by 0 bases and J by 3 bases, with 13 bases between the two germline ends. The CDR3 protein is CASSLAGRGYYEQYF. The CDR3 DNA reads as TGTGCCAGCAGCTTGGCGGGCAGGGGATACTACGAGCAGTACTTC.

The chain links TRBV6-1 to TRBJ2-7; maybe TRBD2 (5 bases). Per the germline V gene, CDR1 is MNHNS and CDR2 is SASEGT. This CDR3 has 13 residues. V was clipped by 2 bases and J by 6 bases, with 11 bases between them. Here the CDR3 DNA reads TGTGCCAGCAGTGAACGGAGGTACTCCGAGCAGTACTTC. Protein: CASSERRYSEQYF.

This clone came up a few times. This sequence joins TRBV15 and TRBJ1-1, with 8 bases identical to TRBD1. The CDR3 loop spans 17 amino acids. CDR1 is LNHNV, CDR2 YYDKDF, per germline (reference sequence). Trimming at V came to 2 bases and at J to 4 bases, leaving 12 bases not matched to a gene. CDR3 protein: CATSRRRTGWMGTEAFF. Written as DNA, the CDR3 is TGTGCCACCAGCAGACGAAGGACAGGGTGGATGGGCACTGAAGCTTTCTTT.

The J gene is TRBJ2-7, the V gene TRBV7-2; 7 positions match TRBD1. Per the germline V gene, CDR1 is SGHTA and CDR2 is FQGNSA. Trimming took 2 bases from V and 1 from J; bases not matched to a gene: 11. The CDR3 is 17 amino acids. The CDR3 DNA sequence: TGTGCCAGCAGCTTACCTAGACAGGGTGGGTCGTCCTACGAGCAGTACTTC. Amino acid sequence: CASSLPRQGGSSYEQYF.

The chain uses TRBV7-8 and TRBJ2-3, with 7 bases lining up with TRBD1. CDR1 and CDR2 (germline): SGHVS, FQNEAQ. Trimming took 5 bases from V and 5 from J; bases not matched to a gene: 7. CDR3 length: 14 amino acids. CDR3 residues: CASSGATGIDTQYF. As DNA, the CDR3 is TGTGCCAGCAGCGGTGCGACAGGGATAGATACGCAGTATTTT. The variable domain in full, with the rest retrieved from reference TRBV7-8 and TRBJ2-3, is GAGVSQSPRYKVAKRGQDVALRCDPISGHVSLFWYQQALGQGPEFLTYFQNEAQLDKSGLPSDRFFAERPEGSVSTLKIQRTQQEDSAVYLCASSGATGIDTQYFGPGTRLTVL.

The chain has TRBV19 and TRBJ2-3; 12 nucleotides match TRBD2. The CDR3 covers 15 residues. Losses at the gene ends were 3 bases for V and 10 bases for J; bases not matched to a gene: 8. CDR1 and CDR2 (germline): LNHDA, SQIVND (reference sequence). CDR3: CASSIASGGARAQYF. CDR3 nucleotide sequence: TGTGCCAGTAGTATCGCTAGCGGGGGGGCAAGAGCGCAGTATTTT.

This sequence joins TRBV4-2 and TRBJ2-5; 9 bases line up with TRBD2. Germline V gene sequence: CDR1 LGHNA, CDR2 YNFKEQ. Germline trimming cut 3 bases from V and 5 bases from J; bases unmatched to any gene: 4. The CDR3 sequence is 14 residues long. Here the CDR3 reads CASSQGLAGETQYF. CDR3 nucleotides: TGTGCCAGCAGCCAGGGACTAGCCGGCGAGACCCAGTACTTC.

This rearrangement joins TRBV19 to TRBJ1-5; TRBD1 aligns across 7 bases. The germline V gene has CDR1 LNHDA and CDR2 SQIVND (reference sequence). This CDR3 has 13 amino acids. V dropped 5 bases and J dropped 5; count of bases not matched to a gene: 3. The CDR3 DNA reads TGTGCCAGTAGTTACAGGGGCGATCAGCCCCAGCATTTT. The encoded protein is CASSYRGDQPQHF. Variable domain in full (rest from reference TRBV19 and TRBJ1-5): DGGITQSPKYLFRKEGQNVTLSCEQNLNHDAMYWYRQDPGQGLRLIYYSQIVNDFQKGDIAEGYSVSREKKESFPLTVTSAQKNPTAFYLCASSYRGDQPQHFGDGTRLSIL.

This clone was counted a few times. The chain recombines TRBV4-3 with TRBJ1-4, with a weak D call TRBD1 (5 bases). Germline lookup yields CDR1 LGHNA and CDR2 YSLEER. There are 16 residues in the CDR3. Trimming removed 0 bases at V and 0 bases at J, with 8 bases between. CDR3 coding DNA: TGCGCCAGCAGCCAAGATTCGGACACAACTAATGAAAAACTGTTTTTT. This gives the protein CASSQDSDTTNEKLFF.

The V gene is TRBV19, the J gene TRBJ2-3, with 7 bases lining up with TRBD1. V dropped 5 bases and J dropped 2; count of bases not matched to a gene: 10. From germline, CDR1 is LNHDA and CDR2 SQIVND (reference sequence). This CDR3 region has 16 residues. The CDR3 region is CASSQRFRGFTDTQYF. The CDR3 DNA sequence: TGTGCCAGTAGTCAGAGATTCAGGGGGTTCACAGATACGCAGTATTTT.

This clone was picked up a small number of times. CDR3 sequence (DNA): TGCGCCAGCGCGGGGGCAGGGGAAAAACTGTTTTTT. Its translation is CASAGAGEKLFF. V usage is TRBV10-2 and J usage is TRBJ1-4, with D possibly being TRBD1 (6 bases). There are 12 residues in the CDR3. Germline CDR1 and CDR2: WSHSY and SAAADI. V was shortened by 8 bases and J by 8 bases, with 12 bases between the two germline ends.

This chain links TRBV18 with TRBJ2-5; 13 nucleotides agree with TRBD2. The CDR3 runs to 16 residues. The germline V gene has CDR1 KGHSH and CDR2 LQKENI. With V trimmed by 5 bases and J by 5 bases, 8 bases remained unmatched. The CDR3 DNA follows: TGTGCCAGCTCAACATGGACTAGCGGGAGCAAGGAGACCCAGTACTTC. This translates into CASSTWTSGSKETQYF.

V is TRBV4-1 and J is TRBJ2-7; 8 nucleotides match TRBD2. The germline V gene encodes CDR1 MGHRA and CDR2 YSYEKL. The CDR3 runs to 16 residues. Trimming at V came to 1 base and at J to 1 base, leaving 6 bases not matched to a gene. The CDR3 spells CASSQGGSGASYEQYF. CDR3 nucleotide sequence: TGCGCCAGCAGCCAAGGAGGTAGCGGGGCTTCCTACGAGCAGTACTTC.

This chain uses TRBV5-1 with TRBJ2-7; 8 bases are shared with TRBD1. Germline V gives CDR1 SGHRS, CDR2 YFSETQ. This CDR3 comprises 14 residues. With 2 bases clipped from V and 3 bases from J, the junction kept 4 bases outside the gene matches. The CDR3 spells CASSFGQGGYEQYF. DNA of the CDR3: TGCGCCAGCAGCTTCGGACAGGGCGGCTACGAGCAGTACTTC.

This clone has a single count. The rearrangement joins TRBV10-1 to TRBJ2-7; 9 positions match TRBD1. The CDR3 is made up of 14 amino acids. Germline V gene data show CDR1 as WNHNN and CDR2 as SYGVQD (reference sequence). V lost 4 bases to trimming and J lost 5 bases; unmatched junction nucleotides: 6. The CDR3 spells CASSGDREMNEQYF. The DNA of the CDR3 is TGCGCCAGCAGTGGGGACAGGGAGATGAACGAGCAGTACTTC.

V gene TRBV7-9 combines with J gene TRBJ2-1; D unclear. Germline V gene lookup returns CDR1 SEHNR and CDR2 FQNEAQ (reference sequence). The CDR3 length is 12 residues. V was shortened by 5 bases and J by 6 bases, with 8 bases between the two germline ends. CDR3 bases: TGTGCCAGCAGCCCCTATATCAATGAGCAGTTCTTC. Its protein is CASSPYINEQFF.

The chain joins TRBV4-3 to TRBJ1-1; 9 bases align to TRBD1. CDR3 length: 17 residues. Unmatched junction bases numbered 8, after V lost 0 bases and J lost 3 bases. The germline V gene encodes CDR1 LGHNA and CDR2 YSLEER. In DNA form, the CDR3 reads TGCGCCAGCAGCCAAGATTGGACAGGGGAAGGGTACACTGAAGCTTTCTTT. Protein: CASSQDWTGEGYTEAFF.